Sequencing of this TCR beta chain was carried out in a study of T cell changes during pregnancy in multiple sclerosis. Some clones are missing from TCRdb's copy, which holds only in-frame ones; the method was immunoSEQ multiplex PCR. In the table there are about 32,000 clones, approximately 90% of which are singletons. Germline CDR1 KGHSH, CDR2 LQKENI. Germline trimming cut 4 bases from V and 6 bases from J; bases unmatched to any gene: 6. The CDR3 length is 13 residues. The chain joins TRBV18 to TRBJ2-7; TRBD2 aligns across 7 bases. The receptor's source is a female donor with multiple sclerosis, enrolled in a pregnancy study. The input for sequencing was CD8+ T cells from peripheral blood mononuclear cells, taken in the first trimester of pregnancy. The chain's CDR3 is CASSLRLAGEQYF. CDR3 DNA sequence: TGTGCCAGCTCACTTAGACTAGCTGGCGAGCAGTACTTC.